This TCR beta chain was sequenced during a study of shared T cell receptors in the human thymus. Generated by immunoSEQ multiplex PCR, the TCRdb table keeps only in-frame clones and is missing some. The data contain hundreds of thousands of clones, roughly 90% of them singletons. The same specimen was also included in a second study, on human thymus T cells. That report adds: Thymic samples were excised during corrective heart operations.

The sample comprised thymocytes. The sequence derives from a boy in the first two years of life with a congenital heart defect.

The CDR3 region has the DNA TGCAGCGTTGACAGGGATATATACAATGAGCAGTTCTTC. Residues: CSVDRDIYNEQFF. The rearrangement uses TRBV29-1 and TRBJ2-1; D is perhaps TRBD1 (5 bases). The germline gives CDR1 SQVTM, CDR2 ANQGSEA. The V end lost 3 bases, the J end lost 4 bases, and 10 bases lay between the germline ends. CDR3 length: 13 amino acids.